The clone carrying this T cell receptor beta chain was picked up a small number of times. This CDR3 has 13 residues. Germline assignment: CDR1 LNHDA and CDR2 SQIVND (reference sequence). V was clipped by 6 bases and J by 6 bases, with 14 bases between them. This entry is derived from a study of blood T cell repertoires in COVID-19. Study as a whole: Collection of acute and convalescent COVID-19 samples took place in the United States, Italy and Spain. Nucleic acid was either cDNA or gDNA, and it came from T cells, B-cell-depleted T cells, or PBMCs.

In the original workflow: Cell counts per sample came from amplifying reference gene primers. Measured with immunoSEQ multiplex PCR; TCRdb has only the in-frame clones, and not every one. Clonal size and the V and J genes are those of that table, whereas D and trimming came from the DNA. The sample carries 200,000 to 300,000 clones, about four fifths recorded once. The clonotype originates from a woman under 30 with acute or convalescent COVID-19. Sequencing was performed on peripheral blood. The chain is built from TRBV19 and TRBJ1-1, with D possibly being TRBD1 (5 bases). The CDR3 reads CASSRTRWPEAFF. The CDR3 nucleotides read TGTGCCAGTAGCCGGACACGGTGGCCTGAAGCTTTCTTT.